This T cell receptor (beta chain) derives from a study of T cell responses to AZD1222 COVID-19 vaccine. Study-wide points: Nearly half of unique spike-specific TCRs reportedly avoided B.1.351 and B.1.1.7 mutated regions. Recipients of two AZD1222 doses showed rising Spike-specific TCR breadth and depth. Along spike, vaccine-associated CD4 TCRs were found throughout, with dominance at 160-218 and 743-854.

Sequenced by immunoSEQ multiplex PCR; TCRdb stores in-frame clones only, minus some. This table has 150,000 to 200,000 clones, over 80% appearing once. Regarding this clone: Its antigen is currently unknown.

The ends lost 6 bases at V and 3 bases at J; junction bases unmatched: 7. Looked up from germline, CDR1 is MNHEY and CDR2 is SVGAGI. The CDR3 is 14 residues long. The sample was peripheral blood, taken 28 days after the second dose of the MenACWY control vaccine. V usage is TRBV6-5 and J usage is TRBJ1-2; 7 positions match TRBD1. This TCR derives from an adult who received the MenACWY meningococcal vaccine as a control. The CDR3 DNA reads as TGTGCCAGCAGATTAGGGGGCGCCGACTATGGCTACACCTTC. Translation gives CASRLGGADYGYTF.